The 29 T cell receptor beta chains given below trace back to one sample, sequenced in a study of beta chain features in type 1 diabetes. The whole isolated RNA underwent reverse transcription, so sequencing captured expressed TCRB transcripts. The table came from immunoSEQ multiplex PCR; TCRdb's copy has only in-frame clones and leaves some out. The sample holds hundreds of thousands of clones, about 14% seen once. Sequencing was done on a sample of central memory CD4+ T cells from blood. These receptors were collected from a man aged 25 to 45 in good health.

The V gene is TRBV2, the J gene TRBJ1-5; 12 bases match TRBD1. The CDR3 length is 15 residues. Germline CDR1 SNHLY, CDR2 FYNNEI. J lost 1 base, V lost 6 bases, and 1 base had no gene match. CDR3 residues: CASRGQGASNQPQHF. The CDR3 DNA follows: TGTGCCAGCAGGGGACAGGGGGCCAGCAATCAGCCCCAGCATTTT.

The J gene is TRBJ2-1, the V gene TRBV4-2; 7 positions agree with TRBD2. Trimming took 3 bases from V and 0 from J; bases not matched to a gene: 5. The CDR3 is 16 residues long. Germline V gene lookup returns CDR1 LGHNA and CDR2 YNFKEQ. In DNA, the CDR3 is TGTGCCAGCAGCCAGTACGGGGGGAGCTCCTACAATGAGCAGTTCTTC. It translates to CASSQYGGSSYNEQFF.

This clone was detected a few times. This chain connects TRBV18 to TRBJ2-5, with TRBD2 matching 11 bases. Trimming cost V 5 bases and J 9 bases; bases outside gene matches: 11. The CDR3 has 15 residues. CDR1 and CDR2 from the germline V gene are KGHSH and LQKENI. As DNA, the CDR3 is TGTGCCAGCTCATCAACTGGGACTAGCGGTCGGGCCCAGTACTTC. Its translation is CASSSTGTSGRAQYF. The whole variable domain, filled in from reference TRBV18 and TRBJ2-5, reads NAGVMQNPRHLVRRRGQEARLRCSPMKGHSHVYWYRQLPEEGLKFMVYLQKENIIDESGMPKERFSAEFPKEGPSILRIQQVVRGDSAAYFCASSSTGTSGRAQYFGPGTRLLVL.

This clone has a handful of counts. The V gene is TRBV4-1, the J gene TRBJ2-5; unclear D gene. V lost 0 bases to trimming and J lost 7 bases, with 12 bases between them. Per the germline V gene, CDR1 is MGHRA and CDR2 is YSYEKL. This CDR3 contains 14 residues. The CDR3 region has the DNA TGCGCCAGCAGCCAAGATTTTCCAGTGGGGACCCAGTACTTC. The encoded protein is CASSQDFPVGTQYF.

This chain links TRBV7-2 with TRBJ2-3; TRBD2 matches at 10 bases. V lost 2 bases and J lost 0; bases outside the gene matches: 2. The CDR3 has 16 residues. From germline, CDR1 is SGHTA and CDR2 FQGNSA. This chain's CDR3 is CASSLTSGVSTDTQYF. The CDR3, as DNA: TGTGCCAGCAGCTTAACTAGCGGGGTTAGCACAGATACGCAGTATTTT.

J is TRBJ1-1 and V is TRBV7-2; possibly TRBD1 for D (5 bases). Germline assignment: CDR1 SGHTA and CDR2 FQGNSA. The CDR3 runs to 13 residues. The V end lost 1 base, the J end lost 5 bases, and 8 bases lay between the germline ends. The CDR3 protein is CASSLVRDTEAFF. The CDR3 nucleotides read TGTGCCAGCAGCTTAGTCAGGGATACTGAAGCTTTCTTT.

This clone has a handful of counts. The chain uses TRBV29-1 and TRBJ2-3; 8 bases agree with TRBD1. This CDR3 region has 12 residues. V shed 8 bases and J 1 base; nucleotides not matched to a gene: 2. Per the germline V gene, CDR1 is SQVTM and CDR2 is ANQGSEA. Written as DNA, the CDR3 is TGCAGCTTGGGACAGGGCACAGATACGCAGTATTTT. Protein product: CSLGQGTDTQYF.

This clone was seen more than once but under ten times. The J gene is TRBJ2-5, the V gene TRBV7-8; tentative D call: TRBD1 (6 bases). Germline V gene sequence: CDR1 SGHVS, CDR2 FQNEAQ. The CDR3 sequence is 18 residues long. Trimming cost V 2 bases and J 4 bases, with 23 bases left between them. The chain's CDR3 is CASSLQSRQGTRGETQYF. The CDR3 nucleotides read TGTGCCAGCAGCTTACAATCCAGGCAGGGGACGCGCGGAGAGACCCAGTACTTC.

V gene TRBV5-5 combines with J gene TRBJ2-2; perhaps TRBD2 as D (6 bases). Germline CDR1 and CDR2: SGHKS and YYEKEE (reference sequence). The CDR3 contains 14 residues. Between the trimmed V and J ends, which lost 4 bases and 5 bases, there was a span of 12 bases. The CDR3 here is CASSQVGGTGELFF. The CDR3 DNA reads as TGTGCCAGCAGCCAAGTCGGGGGAACCGGGGAGCTGTTTTTT.

The chain recombines TRBV30 with TRBJ2-1, with 12 bases lining up with TRBD2. The trim removed 4 bases at V and 4 bases at J, leaving 2 bases unmatched. Germline values: CDR1 GTSNPN, CDR2 SVGIG (reference sequence). CDR3 length: 14 amino acids. CDR3 residues: CAWTGLAGYNEQFF. The CDR3, as DNA: TGTGCCTGGACTGGACTAGCGGGATACAATGAGCAGTTCTTC.

This clone was seen more than once but under ten times. The rearrangement links TRBV7-2 to TRBJ2-5; TRBD2 matches 14 bases. J was trimmed by 4 bases and V by 5 bases; bases with no gene match: 3. There are 15 residues in the CDR3. The germline V gene encodes CDR1 SGHTA and CDR2 FQGNSA. CDR3 in amino acids: CASSIGTSGGETQYF. The CDR3 DNA reads TGTGCCAGCAGCATAGGGACTAGCGGGGGAGAGACCCAGTACTTC.

The table lists this clone with a few counts. This chain uses TRBV5-1 with TRBJ1-5; 8 bases map to TRBD1. The CDR3 totals 18 residues. Germline CDR1 and CDR2: SGHRS and YFSETQ. The junction had 12 bases not matched to a gene; V was cut back by 2 bases and J by 2 bases. As DNA, the CDR3 is TGCGCCAGCAGCTTTAGGGCAGGGGGCGAGGAAGGCAATCAGCCCCAGCATTTT. Translation: CASSFRAGGEEGNQPQHF.

A few counts support this clone. The rearrangement links TRBV6-5 to TRBJ1-2; possibly TRBD1 for D (6 bases). V gave up 7 bases and J gave up 0 bases, with 12 bases separating them. CDR3 length: 14 amino acids. Germline V gene sequence: CDR1 MNHEY, CDR2 SVGAGI. The CDR3 DNA follows: TGTGCCAGCAAAGGGGGGAATACTAACTATGGCTACACCTTC. Its translation is CASKGGNTNYGYTF.

This clone has a handful of counts. The chain combines TRBV7-6 with TRBJ2-1; TRBD2 aligns across 7 bases. The CDR3 extends over 19 amino acids. The junction had 15 bases not matched to a gene; V was cut back by 4 bases and J by 0 bases. Germline V gene lookup returns CDR1 SGHVS and CDR2 FNYEAQ. The CDR3 nucleotides read TGTGCCAGCAGCTCCCGTCCTCTCTCCGGGACTAACTCCTACAATGAGCAGTTCTTC. This gives the protein CASSSRPLSGTNSYNEQFF.

This clone is a singleton in its sample. The DNA for the CDR3 is TGTGCCAGCAGTTACTCGATGGCGACAGACGAGCAGTACTTC. This gives the protein CASSYSMATDEQYF. V and J are TRBV6-5 and TRBJ2-5, with a possible D match to TRBD1 (5 bases). The DNA end is more similar to TRBJ2-7, so the J call may be wrong. Germline CDR1 and CDR2: MNHEY and SVGAGI. This CDR3 contains 14 residues.

J is TRBJ1-2 and V is TRBV7-8; D might be TRBD1 (5 bases). With 7 bases removed from V and 8 bases from J, the gap between germline ends came to 11 bases. In germline, CDR1 is SGHVS, CDR2 FQNEAQ. This CDR3 is 11 amino acids long. For the CDR3, the DNA is TGTGCCAGCACCACGACAGACGGCTACACCTTC. Translating gives CASTTTDGYTF.

Many counts were recorded for this clone. The chain has TRBV7-9 and TRBJ2-3; 9 nucleotides match TRBD2. Germline trimming cut 2 bases from V and 4 bases from J; bases unmatched to any gene: 7. Germline loops: CDR1 SEHNR, CDR2 FQNEAQ (reference sequence). The CDR3 spans 16 residues. CDR3 DNA: TGTGCCAGCAGCTTATACGCGGGAGGGAGCCCAGATACGCAGTATTTT. Translation gives CASSLYAGGSPDTQYF.

This clone was detected a few times. The gene calls are TRBV7-2 and TRBJ1-2, with 9 nucleotides matching TRBD1. The CDR3 runs to 14 residues. Unmatched junction bases numbered 5, after V lost 1 base and J lost 8 bases. Germline CDR1 and CDR2: SGHTA and FQGNSA. The chain's CDR3 is CASSLGGQGSGYTF. CDR3 bases: TGTGCCAGCAGCTTAGGAGGACAGGGGAGCGGCTACACCTTC.

This clone was detected a few times. The CDR3 DNA is TGTGCCAGCAGTGAACAGACCATCACCCAAGAGACCCAGTACTTC. Its protein is CASSEQTITQETQYF. The gene calls are TRBV2 and TRBJ2-5; no clear D. This CDR3 is built from 15 residues. Trimming took 2 bases from V and 1 from J, leaving 11 bases between them. CDR1 and CDR2 from the germline V gene are SNHLY and FYNNEI.

This chain connects TRBV5-4 to TRBJ2-6, with 13 bases aligning to TRBD2. The V and J ends lost 4 bases and 0 bases, in that order; junction bases with no gene match: 7. Germline lookup yields CDR1 SGHNT and CDR2 YYREEE (reference sequence). The CDR3 is made up of 19 amino acids. In nucleotides, the CDR3 is TGTGCCAGCAGCCCGGAACTAGCGGGAGGGCCCTCTGGGGCCAACGTCCTGACTTTC. Its protein product is CASSPELAGGPSGANVLTF.

This chain uses TRBV2 with TRBJ1-4; D is perhaps TRBD1 (5 bases). This CDR3 has 11 residues. The germline V gene has CDR1 SNHLY and CDR2 FYNNEI. Trimming took off 5 bases at V and 8 bases at J, with 6 bases between the two ends. CDR3 in amino acids: CASSYREKLFF. The DNA for the CDR3 is TGTGCCAGCAGTTACAGGGAAAAACTGTTTTTT.

A remark on this clone: Different DNA sequences within this sample yield the same CDR3. The chain combines TRBV6-6 with TRBJ2-7; 7 bases line up with TRBD2. V lost 2 bases and J lost 2; bases outside the gene matches: 3. This CDR3 spans 14 amino acids. CDR1 and CDR2 from the germline V gene are MNHNY and SVGAGI (reference sequence). As DNA, the CDR3 is TGTGCCAGCAGTTACGGGGGAGGGACCTACGAGCAGTACTTC. This sequence encodes CASSYGGGTYEQYF.

This clone was seen a few times. This chain joins TRBV7-2 and TRBJ2-1; 12 bases map to TRBD2. The CDR3 consists of 17 residues. Germline loops: CDR1 SGHTA, CDR2 FQGNSA. V lost 7 bases and J lost 1; bases outside the gene matches: 8. The DNA for the CDR3 is TGTGCCAGCACCATGACTAGCGGGGGCGGGTCCTACAATGAGCAGTTCTTC. Protein sequence: CASTMTSGGGSYNEQFF.

V usage is TRBV5-1 and J usage is TRBJ1-1, with D maybe TRBD1 (5 bases). Trimming pared 1 base from V and 3 bases from J, leaving 16 bases between. Looked up from germline, CDR1 is SGHRS and CDR2 is YFSETQ. This CDR3 comprises 16 residues. The CDR3 region has the DNA TGCGCCAGCAGCTTGTTTTACGGGGGTGGTGACACTGAAGCTTTCTTT. This translates into CASSLFYGGGDTEAFF.

This clone was picked up many times. The chain links TRBV7-9 to TRBJ2-3; no firm D call. V was clipped by 4 bases and J by 6 bases, with 14 bases between them. The CDR3 spans 14 residues. Germline values: CDR1 SEHNR, CDR2 FQNEAQ (reference sequence). CDR3 residues: CASSWHAGVDTQYF. The CDR3 nucleotides read TGTGCCAGCAGCTGGCATGCCGGAGTGGATACGCAGTATTTT.

The chain combines TRBV7-2 with TRBJ2-5; 7 bases match TRBD1. The CDR3 consists of 14 residues. Per the germline V gene, CDR1 is SGHTA and CDR2 is FQGNSA. J was trimmed by 1 base and V by 5 bases; bases with no gene match: 4. DNA for the CDR3: TGTGCCAGCAGCCCGCAGGGGGTCCAAGAGACCCAGTACTTC. Its protein is CASSPQGVQETQYF.

There are many counts of this clone. The chain recombines TRBV19 with TRBJ1-1; D gene uncertain. Germline V gene sequence: CDR1 LNHDA, CDR2 SQIVND (reference sequence). There are 11 residues in the CDR3. V lost 2 bases to trimming and J lost 11 bases, with 9 bases between them. CDR3 sequence: CASSIKVRAFF. The DNA for the CDR3 is TGTGCCAGTAGTATAAAAGTGAGGGCTTTCTTT.

This sequence joins TRBV19 and TRBJ1-1, with D tentatively TRBD1 (6 bases). Trimming removed 4 bases at V and 7 bases at J, with 13 bases between. Germline-derived CDR1 and CDR2 are LNHDA and SQIVND (reference sequence). This CDR3 is 13 amino acids long. This CDR3 reads CASSTLGGIEAFF. The CDR3 DNA sequence: TGTGCCAGTAGTACTCTGGGGGGCATTGAAGCTTTCTTT.

The V and J genes are TRBV9 and TRBJ2-3; 9 bases are a match to TRBD2. Germline assignment: CDR1 SGDLS and CDR2 YYNGEE. The junction had 5 bases not matched to a gene; V was cut back by 2 bases and J by 1 base. CDR3 length equals 16 residues. CDR3 sequence reads: CASSVGGGARTDTQYF. The CDR3 nucleotides are TGTGCCAGCAGCGTGGGCGGGGGGGCACGCACAGATACGCAGTATTTT.